The 24 T cell receptor beta chains below were found in one sample sequenced in a study of cytomegalovirus exposure and HLA in healthy donors. Both 60 Vbeta primers and 13 Jbeta primers went into the PCR. The table came from immunoSEQ multiplex PCR; TCRdb's copy has only in-frame clones and leaves some out. The table records over 150,000 clones, roughly 76% of them present only once. The sequenced sample consisted of PBMCs. The receptors here all came from a woman in her 50s in good health and CMV-seronegative.

This clone was found once. V is TRBV11-2 and J is TRBJ2-7; tentative D call: TRBD1 (6 bases). CDR3 length equals 13 residues. The V end was cut by 3 bases, the J end by 3 bases, with 9 bases between. The germline V gene encodes CDR1 SGHAT and CDR2 FQNNGV. This chain's CDR3 is CASSFGQNYEQYF. CDR3 sequence (DNA): TGTGCCAGCAGCTTTGGACAGAACTACGAGCAGTACTTC. The whole variable domain, filled in from reference TRBV11-2 and TRBJ2-7, reads EAGVAQSPRYKIIEKRQSVAFWCNPISGHATLYWYQQILGQGPKLLIQFQNNGVVDDSQLPKDRFSAERLKGVDSTLKIQPAKLEDSAVYLCASSFGQNYEQYFGPGTRLTVT.

The count of this clone is one. V gene TRBV27 combines with J gene TRBJ2-2; TRBD2 agrees at 11 bases. Trimming removed 6 bases from V and 1 base from J; junction bases left unmatched: 7. CDR1 is MNHEY and CDR2 is SMNVEV in the germline V gene (reference sequence). The CDR3 has 17 residues. DNA for the CDR3: TGTGCCAGCAGCTCGGGACTAGCGGAACTGAACACCGGGGAGCTGTTTTTT. This sequence encodes CASSSGLAELNTGELFF.

This clone was recorded once. The chain employs TRBV7-9 and TRBJ2-7; 12 bases map to TRBD2. The CDR3 has 15 amino acids. CDR1 and CDR2 (germline): SEHNR, FQNEAQ (reference sequence). J lost 4 bases, V lost 1 base, and 2 bases had no gene match. For the CDR3, the DNA is TGTGCCAGCAGCTTAGGGACTAGCGGGAAGTACGAGCAGTACTTC. It is translated as CASSLGTSGKYEQYF. Full variable domain (outside the CDR3, taken from reference TRBV7-9 and TRBJ2-7): DTGVSQNPRHKITKRGQNVTFRCDPISEHNRLYWYRQTLGQGPEFLTYFQNEAQLEKSRLLSDRFSAERPKGSFSTLEIQRTEQGDSAMYLCASSLGTSGKYEQYFGPGTRLTVT.

This chain joins TRBV18 and TRBJ2-7; 8 positions agree with TRBD1. From germline, CDR1 is KGHSH and CDR2 LQKENI. V gave up 3 bases and J gave up 0 bases; unmatched junction bases: 10. The CDR3 runs to 17 residues. The CDR3: CASSPLIGTGGSYEQYF. The CDR3 DNA sequence: TGTGCCAGCTCACCCTTAATAGGGACAGGAGGCTCCTACGAGCAGTACTTC.

This chain connects TRBV23-1 to TRBJ2-2; D is unresolved. TRBV23-1 is identified as an open reading frame with a role that is uncertain. The V gene lost 1 base and the J gene lost 6 bases, with 12 bases spanning the gap. The CDR3 runs to 15 residues. CDR3 region: CASSQLVRRSGELFF. DNA of the CDR3: TGCGCCAGCAGTCAATTAGTCCGCAGGTCCGGGGAGCTGTTTTTT.

This sequence joins TRBV5-3 and TRBJ2-1, with TRBD2 matching over 9 bases. TRBV5-3 is filed as an ORF, its function uncertain. V was pared by 6 bases and J by 3 bases, with 10 bases of the junction left unmatched. CDR3 length: 16 amino acids. Here the CDR3 reads CARKLIAGDYYNEQFF. Here the CDR3 DNA reads TGTGCCAGAAAGTTGATAGCGGGGGATTACTACAATGAGCAGTTCTTC.

The chain uses TRBV30 and TRBJ2-1; D perhaps matches TRBD2 (5 bases). V lost 5 bases and J lost 0, with 20 bases in between. Germline V gene sequence: CDR1 GTSNPN, CDR2 SVGIG (reference sequence). The length of the CDR3 is 17 residues. The CDR3: CAWGRAGGGCSYNEQFF. In nucleotides, the CDR3 is TGTGCCTGGGGTAGGGCGGGCGGCGGTTGCTCCTACAATGAGCAGTTCTTC. The full variable domain, with the rest looked up from reference TRBV30 and TRBJ2-1, is SQTIHQWPATLVQPVGSPLSLECTVEGTSNPNLYWYRQAAGRGLQLLFYSVGIGQISSEVPQNLSASRPQDRQFILSSKKLLLSDSGFYLCAWGRAGGGCSYNEQFFGPGTRLTVL.

V gene TRBV2 combines with J gene TRBJ1-4, with 9 bases identical to TRBD1. The CDR3 has 16 residues. After removal of 9 bases from V and 7 bases from J, the junction contained 15 bases not matched to a gene. CDR1 is SNHLY, CDR2 FYNNEI, per germline. The CDR3: CASRRDRVGVSEKLFF. CDR3 DNA sequence: TGTGCCAGTCGCCGGGACAGGGTTGGTGTTAGTGAAAAACTGTTTTTT.

The CDR3 is CASSLALGTLREQFF. The CDR3 DNA follows: TGTGCCAGCAGCTTAGCCCTAGGGACTCTTCGGGAGCAGTTCTTC. The V call is TRBV7-9, the J call TRBJ2-1, with a possible D match to TRBD2 (6 bases). The germline CDR1 and CDR2 sequences are SEHNR and FQNEAQ (reference sequence). There are 15 residues in the CDR3. Between the trimmed V and J ends, which lost 0 bases and 10 bases, there was a span of 16 bases. The variable domain in full, completed from reference TRBV7-9 and TRBJ2-1, reads DTGVSQNPRHKITKRGQNVTFRCDPISEHNRLYWYRQTLGQGPEFLTYFQNEAQLEKSRLLSDRFSAERPKGSFSTLEIQRTEQGDSAMYLCASSLALGTLREQFFGPGTRLTVL.

The chain joins TRBV6-6 to TRBJ2-1, with 10 bases that match TRBD1. Germline V gene sequence: CDR1 MNHNY, CDR2 SVGAGI (reference sequence). CDR3 size: 16 residues. V lost 5 bases to trimming and J lost 5 bases; unmatched junction nucleotides: 9. CDR3 nucleotide sequence: TGTGCCAGCAGTAGGTACGGGACAGGGGCGGACAATGAGCAGTTCTTC. Its translation is CASSRYGTGADNEQFF.

This sequence joins TRBV4-3 and TRBJ1-1; D perhaps matches TRBD1 (5 bases). The CDR3 is 13 amino acids. Trimming cost V 3 bases and J 6 bases, with 11 bases left between them. CDR1 and CDR2 (germline): LGHNA, YSLEER. CDR3 DNA: TGCGCCAGCAGCCAGTCCAGGGCAGCTGAAGCTTTCTTT. This codes for CASSQSRAAEAFF.

The chain carries TRBV28 and TRBJ1-1; possible D gene TRBD1, 6 bases. Germline-derived CDR1 and CDR2 are MDHEN and SYDVKM. V lost 5 bases and J lost 5, with 18 bases in between. CDR3 length: 15 residues. The CDR3 loop is CASSKLYRVRTEAFF. CDR3 DNA: TGTGCCAGCAGTAAGCTTTACAGGGTGCGAACTGAAGCTTTCTTT.

In nucleotides, the CDR3 is TGTGCCAGCAGTCCTCGCCTTAGCGGGAGATACGAGCAGTACTTC. The encoded protein is CASSPRLSGRYEQYF. This rearrangement joins TRBV27 to TRBJ2-7, with TRBD2 matching over 9 bases. V was clipped by 5 bases and J by 4 bases; unmatched bases: 9. This CDR3 comprises 15 residues. Per the germline V gene, CDR1 is MNHEY and CDR2 is SMNVEV (reference sequence).

V gene TRBV4-1 combines with J gene TRBJ1-3, with 10 bases aligning to TRBD1. CDR1 is MGHRA and CDR2 is YSYEKL in the germline V gene. CDR3 length equals 15 residues. The V and J ends lost 7 bases and 4 bases, in that order; junction bases with no gene match: 7. CDR3 loop: CASTPSGQGGNTIYF. CDR3 nucleotide sequence: TGCGCCAGCACTCCTTCGGGACAGGGGGGAAACACCATATATTTT.

This clone has only one observation. The chain employs TRBV4-3 and TRBJ1-2; D is possibly TRBD1 (5 bases). Germline assignment: CDR1 LGHNA and CDR2 YSLEER. This CDR3 is built from 15 residues. Deletions cut 0 bases from V and 6 bases from J, with 14 bases between. The CDR3 DNA sequence: TGCGCCAGCAGCCAAGACGGCAGGGACTTGGATGGCTACACCTTC. This encodes CASSQDGRDLDGYTF.

V is TRBV6-1 and J is TRBJ1-2; D unclear. This CDR3 is 13 amino acids long. Trimming stripped 7 bases from V and 5 bases from J, with 14 bases between. The germline gives CDR1 MNHNS, CDR2 SASEGT. CDR3 bases: TGTGCCAGCATCCTAGATGGCCCTTATGGCTACACCTTC. It encodes CASILDGPYGYTF.

The chain is built from TRBV7-8 and TRBJ1-1, with D tentatively TRBD1 (5 bases). V was clipped by 5 bases and J by 0 bases, with 10 bases between them. The CDR3 has 14 residues. Germline CDR1 SGHVS, CDR2 FQNEAQ. As DNA, the CDR3 is TGTGCCAGCAGCCTCGACAGAATGAACACTGAAGCTTTCTTT. It codes for CASSLDRMNTEAFF.

V usage is TRBV7-2 and J usage is TRBJ2-5; 13 bases line up with TRBD2. The CDR3 has 16 amino acids. CDR1 SGHTA and CDR2 FQGNSA come from the germline V gene. V shed 4 bases, J shed 6 bases, and the junction held 8 bases outside the gene matches. The CDR3 DNA is TGTGCCAGCAGCTACTGGACTAGCGGGAGTAGGCAGACCCAGTACTTC. This translates into CASSYWTSGSRQTQYF.

J is TRBJ2-5 and V is TRBV9, with 9 bases lining up with TRBD2. After removal of 0 bases from V and 5 bases from J, the junction contained 8 bases not matched to a gene. The CDR3 contains 16 residues. Looked up from germline, CDR1 is SGDLS and CDR2 is YYNGEE. CDR3 sequence: CASSVARVAGAETQYF. For the CDR3, the DNA is TGTGCCAGCAGCGTAGCTAGGGTAGCGGGAGCGGAGACCCAGTACTTC.

This clone was seen only a few times. The CDR3 sequence: CASSFLGQGTEAFF. The CDR3 DNA reads as TGTGCCAGCAGCTTCCTGGGGCAAGGGACTGAAGCTTTCTTT. The V call is TRBV5-6, the J call TRBJ1-1; a possible D gene is TRBD1 (5 bases). V was clipped by 2 bases and J by 5 bases, with 13 bases between them. There are 14 residues in the CDR3. Germline loops: CDR1 SGHDT, CDR2 YYEEEE.

This clone has just one count. V usage is TRBV13 and J usage is TRBJ2-4, with 10 bases lining up with TRBD1. This CDR3 comprises 15 residues. V gave up 2 bases and J gave up 5 bases; unmatched junction bases: 3. Per the germline V gene, CDR1 is PRHDT and CDR2 is FYEKMQ (reference sequence). The chain's CDR3 is CASSLFGTGENIQYF. DNA of the CDR3: TGTGCCAGCAGCTTATTCGGGACAGGGGAAAACATTCAGTACTTC.

This clone was detected only once. This sequence joins TRBV2 and TRBJ2-1; 8 bases line up with TRBD2. Trimming removed 3 bases from V and 6 bases from J; junction bases left unmatched: 7. There are 15 residues in the CDR3. Germline CDR1 is SNHLY and CDR2 is FYNNEI. The DNA for the CDR3 is TGTGCCAGCAGTGAGGAGGGGCTAGCGGGCAATGAGCAGTTCTTC. Its translation is CASSEEGLAGNEQFF.

This clone was counted once. DNA of the CDR3: TGTGCCAGCTCACAGGGCGGACAGGGGATCGTGAACATTCAGTACTTC. Translated, it gives CASSQGGQGIVNIQYF. The gene calls are TRBV18 and TRBJ2-4; 9 bases match TRBD1. V lost 4 bases, J lost 7 bases, and 11 bases stayed unmatched. Germline CDR1 and CDR2: KGHSH and LQKENI. There are 16 residues in the CDR3.

The chain carries TRBV9 and TRBJ1-5; tentatively, D is TRBD1 (5 bases). Germline-derived CDR1 and CDR2 are SGDLS and YYNGEE. The CDR3 extends over 16 amino acids. V lost 0 bases to trimming and J lost 4 bases, with 14 bases between them. The CDR3 protein is CASSVGPDRFNQPQHF. The CDR3 DNA follows: TGTGCCAGCAGCGTAGGTCCCGACAGATTTAATCAGCCCCAGCATTTT. Variable domain in full (rest from reference TRBV9 and TRBJ1-5): DSGVTQTPKHLITATGQRVTLRCSPRSGDLSVYWYQQSLDQGLQFLIQYYNGEERAKGNILERFSAQQFPDLHSELNLSSLELGDSALYFCASSVGPDRFNQPQHFGDGTRLSIL.